The next 14 T cell receptor beta chains were all read from a single sample in a study of siplizumab effects on memory and regulatory T cells. Sequenced by immunoSEQ multiplex PCR; TCRdb stores in-frame clones only, minus some. The table lists some 96,000 clones, more than 85% of them singletons, with approximately 0.15% in the top ten. Sequenced: CD4+ T cells sorted from blood. These receptors originate from a human donor in good health.

The genes are TRBV25-1 and TRBJ1-2; D is uncertain. Germline loops: CDR1 MGHDK, CDR2 SYGVNS. V dropped 1 base and J dropped 1 base, with 10 bases sitting between them. The CDR3 contains 15 residues. CDR3 sequence (DNA): TGTGCCAGCAGTGAATTTTCGGGCCTTAACTATGGCTACACCTTC. This encodes CASSEFSGLNYGYTF.

The chain couples TRBV10-3 to TRBJ1-2, with D hard to call. V shed 2 bases and J shed 9 bases, with 16 bases lying between them. The CDR3 has 14 amino acids. Germline V CDR1 and CDR2: ENHRY, SYGVKD. As DNA, the CDR3 is TGTGCCATCAGTGAGAGGGAGGGCATTTGGAGCTACACCTTC. It translates to CAISEREGIWSYTF.

The gene calls are TRBV11-2 and TRBJ1-4, with unresolved D. V shed 2 bases and J shed 0 bases, with 7 bases lying between them. The germline V gene has CDR1 SGHAT and CDR2 FQNNGV. The CDR3 sequence is 15 residues long. In DNA form, the CDR3 reads TGTGCCAGCAGCTTAAGGCCGGCAACTAATGAAAAACTGTTTTTT. It yields the protein CASSLRPATNEKLFF. Combining the CDR3 with reference TRBV11-2 and TRBJ1-4 gives the whole variable domain EAGVAQSPRYKIIEKRQSVAFWCNPISGHATLYWYQQILGQGPKLLIQFQNNGVVDDSQLPKDRFSAERLKGVDSTLKIQPAKLEDSAVYLCASSLRPATNEKLFFGSGTQLSVL.

The chain employs TRBV4-3 and TRBJ2-7; no clear D gene. Germline CDR1 is LGHNA and CDR2 is YSLEER. This CDR3 spans 16 amino acids. The V end was cut by 3 bases, the J end by 2 bases, with 17 bases between. CDR3 sequence (DNA): TGCGCCAGCAGCCACCCAGGAGTAGCTCCCACCTACGAGCAGTACTTC. Its translation: CASSHPGVAPTYEQYF.

The chain employs TRBV5-6 and TRBJ1-5; no definite D call. Trimming stripped 1 base from V and 0 bases from J, with 5 bases between. Germline assignment: CDR1 SGHDT and CDR2 YYEEEE. This CDR3 spans 14 amino acids. The CDR3 sequence: CASSLPDSNQPQHF. In DNA form, the CDR3 reads TGTGCCAGCAGCTTGCCCGATAGCAATCAGCCCCAGCATTTT. The variable domain in full, with the rest retrieved from reference TRBV5-6 and TRBJ1-5, is DAGVTQSPTHLIKTRGQQVTLRCSPKSGHDTVSWYQQALGQGPQFIFQYYEEEERQRGNFPDRFSGHQFPNYSSELNVNALLLGDSALYLCASSLPDSNQPQHFGDGTRLSIL.

J is TRBJ2-3 and V is TRBV7-2, with TRBD2 as a possible D gene (5 bases). CDR3 length equals 16 residues. CDR1 SGHTA and CDR2 FQGNSA come from the germline V gene. The ends were cut back, 4 bases at V and 2 bases at J, with 16 bases in the middle. DNA of the CDR3: TGTGCCAGCAGCTCCCTTGTACGGGGTAACACAGATACGCAGTATTTT. Its translation: CASSSLVRGNTDTQYF.

CDR3 bases: TGTGCCAGCAGCCCGGGGACCTATGGCTACACCTTC. Translation gives CASSPGTYGYTF. This chain joins TRBV7-9 and TRBJ1-2, with D possibly TRBD1 on 5 matching bases. V lost 5 bases, J lost 4 bases, and 8 bases lay in between. Germline CDR1 SEHNR, CDR2 FQNEAQ (reference sequence). The CDR3 contains 12 residues.

The chain links TRBV2 to TRBJ2-5, with 7 bases fitting TRBD1. V shed 7 bases, J shed 5 bases, and the junction held 10 bases outside the gene matches. The germline CDR1 and CDR2 sequences are SNHLY and FYNNEI. The CDR3 sequence is 14 residues long. CDR3 residues: CASMGSQGRETQYF. CDR3 bases: TGTGCCAGCATGGGATCACAGGGGCGGGAGACCCAGTACTTC.

This chain uses TRBV7-2 with TRBJ2-5; TRBD2 matches 12 bases. There are 16 residues in the CDR3. With 3 bases clipped from V and 5 bases from J, the junction kept 7 bases outside the gene matches. Germline V gene sequence: CDR1 SGHTA, CDR2 FQGNSA. In nucleotides, the CDR3 is TGTGCCAGCAGCTTTTCCCTAGCGGGGGGGTGGGAGACCCAGTACTTC. Translated: CASSFSLAGGWETQYF. Drawing the rest from reference TRBV7-2 and TRBJ2-5, the complete variable domain is GAGVSQSPSNKVTEKGKDVELRCDPISGHTALYWYRQSLGQGLEFLIYFQGNSAPDKSGLPSDRFSAERTGGSVSTLTIQRTQQEDSAVYLCASSFSLAGGWETQYFGPGTRLLVL.

In this sample, this clone turned up once. The genes are TRBV5-1 and TRBJ2-1; 12 nucleotides line up with TRBD2. Looked up from germline, CDR1 is SGHRS and CDR2 is YFSETQ. The CDR3 loop spans 15 amino acids. J lost 4 bases, V lost 5 bases, and 4 bases had no gene match. The chain's CDR3 is CASRSGTSGYNEQFF. The CDR3 DNA is TGCGCCAGCAGATCGGGGACTAGCGGGTACAATGAGCAGTTCTTC.

This chain connects TRBV7-9 to TRBJ1-4, with 7 nucleotides matching TRBD1. This CDR3 has 15 amino acids. V lost 1 base to trimming and J lost 8 bases; unmatched junction nucleotides: 7. Germline lookup yields CDR1 SEHNR and CDR2 FQNEAQ (reference sequence). CDR3 amino acids: CASSLVSGTVEKLFF. DNA of the CDR3: TGTGCCAGCAGCTTAGTGTCTGGGACAGTAGAAAAACTGTTTTTT.

This clone was counted between two and nine times. V gene TRBV30 combines with J gene TRBJ1-2; D unresolved. Germline CDR1 and CDR2: GTSNPN and SVGIG (reference sequence). The V end was cut by 1 base, the J end by 4 bases, with 7 bases between. The CDR3 contains 12 residues. The CDR3 sequence is CAWSGTTYGYTF. The CDR3 nucleotides are TGTGCCTGGAGTGGGACGACCTATGGCTACACCTTC.

This rearrangement joins TRBV18 to TRBJ2-3, with a tentative D call TRBD1 (5 bases). CDR3 size: 15 residues. V shed 5 bases and J shed 1 base, with 13 bases lying between them. Germline V gives CDR1 KGHSH, CDR2 LQKENI. The CDR3 nucleotides read TGTGCCAGCTCAGGACAATACTCCCGCACAGATACGCAGTATTTT. Translated: CASSGQYSRTDTQYF.

The chain joins TRBV7-2 to TRBJ1-1; no clear D. Germline values: CDR1 SGHTA, CDR2 FQGNSA. This CDR3 contains 14 residues. V dropped 2 bases and J dropped 0 bases, with 7 bases sitting between them. The CDR3 here is CASSLRQMNTEAFF. CDR3 coding DNA: TGTGCCAGCAGCTTAAGGCAGATGAACACTGAAGCTTTCTTT.